The 11 T cell receptor beta chains below were found in one sample sequenced in a study of breast tumors, draining lymph nodes, adjacent tissues. Samples came from axillary lymph nodes draining the breast cancer. TCRdb redid the calling of the multiplex PCR reads with MiXCR, one entry per CDR3 protein. The sample includes around 300,000 distinct CDR3 sequences, 30% of them seen just once. Sequencing was done on a sample of axillary lymph node tissue. The receptors here all came from a female donor with breast cancer. Some clones in this sample may be carry-over from other donors' samples.

In this sample, this clonotype turned up many times. V usage is TRBV11-2 and J usage is TRBJ2-7; TRBD2 matches at 14 bases. This CDR3 spans 17 amino acids. The germline gives CDR1 SGHAT, CDR2 FQNNGV. After removal of 5 bases from V and 2 bases from J, the junction contained 8 bases not matched to a gene. CDR3 DNA: TGTGCCAGCAGCGACTCCCCGGGACTAGCGGGAGCCTACGAGCAGTACTTC. This encodes CASSDSPGLAGAYEQYF.

This clonotype came up many times. V usage is TRBV7-3 and J usage is TRBJ2-1, with 9 positions matching TRBD2. This CDR3 has 16 residues. V shed 5 bases and J 7 bases; nucleotides not matched to a gene: 12. Germline V gene data show CDR1 as SGHTA and CDR2 as FQGTGA. The DNA of the CDR3 is TGTGCCAGCAGCCGGGTTGGCGGGAGGGCCCCTAATGAGCAGTTCTTC. Protein product: CASSRVGGRAPNEQFF.

The chain carries TRBV11-3 and TRBJ1-1, with 8 bases that match TRBD1. Germline V CDR1 and CDR2: SGHNT, YENEEA. Unmatched junction bases numbered 2, after V lost 4 bases and J lost 1 base. The CDR3 contains 14 residues. CDR3 DNA sequence: TGTGCCAGCAGCTGGGGACAGGAGAACACTGAAGCTTTCTTT. This translates into CASSWGQENTEAFF.

This clonotype was counted many times. The chain joins TRBV2 to TRBJ2-5; a possible D gene is TRBD1 (5 bases). Germline CDR1 reads SNHLY; CDR2 reads FYNNEI. The CDR3 is 14 amino acids. V was clipped by 0 bases and J by 5 bases, with 10 bases between them. The CDR3 bases are TGTGCCAGCAGTGAAGCCCAGGGATGGGAGACCCAGTACTTC. Translating gives CASSEAQGWETQYF.

The chain employs TRBV3-1 and TRBJ2-3, with TRBD2 matching over 12 bases. The V gene's germline CDR1 is LGHDT and CDR2 YNNKEL (reference sequence). J gave up 6 bases and V 4 bases, and 8 bases lay outside the gene matches. This CDR3 comprises 16 residues. DNA for the CDR3: TGTGCCAGCAGCCCTCTAGCGGGAGGGGGTATGGATACGCAGTATTTT. As protein: CASSPLAGGGMDTQYF.

A note on this clonotype: A single base separates this from a much larger clone, so it may be a read error. This chain uses TRBV6-5 with TRBJ2-2; D is unclear. There are 13 residues in the CDR3. Trimming took 2 bases from V and 0 from J, leaving 1 base between them. Germline lookup yields CDR1 MNHEY and CDR2 SVGAGI. The CDR3 sequence: CASSYANTGELFF. As DNA, the CDR3 is TGTGCCAGCAGTTACGCGAACACCGGGGAGCTGTTTTTT.

In the case of this clonotype: The missing conserved phenylalanine or tryptophan at the end of this CDR3 makes a read error likely. The chain employs TRBV15 and TRBJ1-5; a possible D gene is TRBD1 (5 bases). This CDR3 has 15 amino acids. V was pared by 0 bases and J by 5 bases, with 11 bases between. Germline V gene data show CDR1 as LNHNV and CDR2 as YYDKDF (reference sequence). The CDR3 bases are TGTGCCACCAGCAGAGATGAGGGGTCCTATCAGCCCCAGCATCTC. Encoded protein: CATSRDEGSYQPQHL.

This clonotype was observed many times. The chain employs TRBV4-3 and TRBJ2-1; 11 nucleotides agree with TRBD2. Germline V CDR1 and CDR2: LGHNA, YSLEER. The length of the CDR3 is 17 residues. J was trimmed by 7 bases and V by 1 base; bases with no gene match: 9. The DNA for the CDR3 is TGCGCCAGCAGCCAAGGCCGGGGGCTAGCGGGAGGAAATGAGCAGTTCTTC. Translating it yields CASSQGRGLAGGNEQFF.

This clonotype has a count of ten or more. The gene calls are TRBV4-1 and TRBJ2-7; the match to TRBD2 covers 11 bases. CDR3 length: 15 residues. The ends lost 4 bases at V and 3 bases at J; junction bases unmatched: 5. Per the germline V gene, CDR1 is MGHRA and CDR2 is YSYEKL. For the CDR3, the DNA is TGCGCCAGCAGCCCAACTAGCGGGAGCCTCTACGAGCAGTACTTC. It specifies CASSPTSGSLYEQYF.

This clonotype occurred many times. The chain uses TRBV5-1 and TRBJ2-3; D is unresolved. Germline lookup yields CDR1 SGHRS and CDR2 YFSETQ. V was clipped by 0 bases and J by 2 bases, with 13 bases between them. The CDR3 is 16 residues long. The CDR3 DNA reads TGCGCCAGCAGCTTGGGCTCGGCAGGAGCCACAGATACGCAGTATTTT. Residues: CASSLGSAGATDTQYF. Drawing the rest from reference TRBV5-1 and TRBJ2-3, the complete variable domain is KAGVTQTPRYLIKTRGQQVTLSCSPISGHRSVSWYQQTPGQGLQFLFEYFSETQRNKGNFPGRFSGRQFSNSRSEMNVSTLELGDSALYLCASSLGSAGATDTQYFGPGTRLTVL.

This clonotype was detected many times. V gene TRBV4-1 combines with J gene TRBJ1-5; possibly TRBD1 for D (6 bases). The CDR3 length is 15 residues. The germline V and J ends were trimmed by 2 bases and 6 bases, with 14 bases remaining between them. CDR1 and CDR2 (germline): MGHRA, YSYEKL. CDR3 loop: CASSQNPGDRQPQHF. In DNA form, the CDR3 reads TGCGCCAGCAGCCAAAATCCAGGGGATCGTCAGCCCCAGCATTTT.